This T cell receptor (beta chain) stems from a study of blood T cell repertoires in COVID-19. Sequencing was performed with immunoSEQ multiplex PCR; in TCRdb, only in-frame clones are kept and a portion is missing. This sample has more than 350,000 clones; 70% to 90% occur once, and the top ten carry 2.5% to 3.5%. The V end lost 6 bases, the J end lost 4 bases, and 11 bases lay between the germline ends. The germline V gene has CDR1 KGHSH and CDR2 LQKENI. The CDR3 contains 13 residues. V usage is TRBV18 and J usage is TRBJ2-3; tentatively, D is TRBD2 (6 bases). This sequence originates from a woman aged 25 to 39 with COVID-19, enrolled during active disease. Source material: peripheral blood. The CDR3 loop is CASSRRGSDTQYF. The CDR3 DNA sequence: TGTGCCAGCTCGCGCCGGGGGTCAGATACGCAGTATTTT.